Listed below are T cell receptor beta chains from one sample, sequenced in a study of blood T cell repertoires in COVID-19. Libraries were prepared by immunoSEQ multiplex PCR; TCRdb keeps only in-frame clonotypes and omits some of them. This table holds roughly 250,000 clones, approximately 80% found once. The sequencing sample was made of peripheral blood. These receptors were obtained from a middle-aged woman with active or convalescent COVID-19. CDR3s include the opening cysteine and the closing phenylalanine or tryptophan. A D gene is named only where the DNA matches it firmly. Size tells how often a clone was seen (once, few, many) or the class of an expanded clone, and some rows leave it out.

CDR3 protein | CDR3 DNA | D gene | CDR3 length | J gene | V gene | clone size
CAAGQTYEQYF | TGTGCAGCGGGGCAGACCTACGAGCAGTACTTC | TRBD2 | 11 | TRBJ2-7 | TRBV30 | once
CASSPGDGYTDTQYF | TGTGCCAGCTCACCAGGAGACGGCTACACAGATACGCAGTATTTT | . | 15 | TRBJ2-3 | TRBV18 | many
CASSVRGANYGYTF | TGTGCCAGCAGCGTCAGGGGAGCTAACTATGGCTACACCTTC | . | 14 | TRBJ1-2 | TRBV9 | .
CASSSQATGYNEQFF | TGTGCCAGCAGCTCCCAAGCGACGGGTTACAATGAGCAGTTCTTC | . | 15 | TRBJ2-1 | TRBV11-3 | .
CASSSDKNTGELFF | TGTGCCAGCAGCTCCGACAAGAACACCGGGGAGCTGTTTTTT | . | 14 | TRBJ2-2 | TRBV5-5 | .
CASSQERGYGTGELFF | TGTGCCAGCAGCCAGGAAAGGGGTTACGGCACCGGGGAGCTGTTTTTT | . | 16 | TRBJ2-2 | TRBV4-2 | few
CASSGRTSGGGNEQFF | TGTGCCAGTAGTGGAAGGACTAGCGGGGGAGGGAATGAGCAGTTCTTC | TRBD2 | 16 | TRBJ2-1 | TRBV19 | once
CAWNPLGGDYGYTF | TGTGCCTGGAATCCATTGGGGGGGGACTATGGCTACACCTTC | . | 14 | TRBJ1-2 | TRBV30 | many
CASSPTYGQPQHF | TGTGCCAGCTCGCCGACATATGGACAGCCCCAGCATTTT | . | 13 | TRBJ1-5 | TRBV18 | .
CASSLAGTSIKETQYF | TGTGCCAGCAGCTTGGCCGGGACTAGCATAAAAGAGACCCAGTACTTC | TRBD2 | 16 | TRBJ2-5 | TRBV5-4 | .
CASRPLGQQKNYGYTF | TGCGCCAGCAGACCCCTGGGACAGCAAAAAAACTATGGCTACACCTTC | TRBD1 | 16 | TRBJ1-2 | TRBV4-1 | .
CASSLGRGWNQPQHF | TGTGCCAGCAGCTTAGGCAGGGGGTGGAATCAGCCCCAGCATTTT | TRBD1 | 15 | TRBJ1-5 | TRBV7-7 | .
CASSFRTRDNEQFF | TGTGCCAGCAGTTTTCGGACTAGGGACAATGAGCAGTTCTTC | TRBD2 | 14 | TRBJ2-1 | TRBV27 | few
CASSVPESGTAYEQYF | TGTGCCAGCAGCGTCCCTGAATCCGGGACAGCCTACGAGCAGTACTTC | TRBD1 | 16 | TRBJ2-7 | TRBV5-6 | .
CASISRQQNTEAFF | TGTGCCAGCATCTCTCGACAGCAGAACACTGAAGCTTTCTTT | . | 14 | TRBJ1-1 | TRBV6-5 | .
CASSADRFEETQYF | TGCGCCAGCTCGGCTGACAGGTTCGAAGAGACCCAGTACTTC | . | 14 | TRBJ2-5 | TRBV10-1 | few
CSVASQATEAFF | TGCAGCGTTGCCTCCCAAGCCACTGAAGCTTTCTTT | . | 12 | TRBJ1-1 | TRBV29-1 | .
CASTLRRQGSGNTIYF | TGTGCCAGCACCCTGCGGCGACAGGGTTCTGGAAACACCATATATTTT | TRBD1 | 16 | TRBJ1-3 | TRBV7-6 | .
CATGPGQGFFSYNSPLHF | TGTGCCACCGGTCCGGGACAGGGCTTTTTCTCCTATAATTCACCCCTCCACTTT | TRBD1 | 18 | TRBJ1-6 | TRBV28 | .
CASSLYGERSTEAFF | TGTGCCAGCAGCTTGTATGGGGAGAGGAGCACTGAAGCTTTCTTT | . | 15 | TRBJ1-1 | TRBV5-6 | .
CASSLTGTYNEQFF | TGTGCCAGTAGTCTTACAGGTACCTACAATGAGCAGTTCTTC | . | 14 | TRBJ2-1 | TRBV19 | .
CASSSMTGRHYGYTF | TGTGCCAGCAGCTCTATGACAGGGAGACACTATGGCTACACCTTC | TRBD1 | 15 | TRBJ1-2 | TRBV7-9 | .
CASSLLSSGGVLDTQYF | TGTGCCAGCAGTTTATTATCTAGCGGGGGCGTCTTGGATACGCAGTATTTT | TRBD2 | 17 | TRBJ2-3 | TRBV28 | once
CASSLSTLGGALYGYTF | TGTGCCAGCAGTTTATCGACCCTAGGCGGGGCTCTCTATGGCTACACCTTC | . | 17 | TRBJ1-2 | TRBV28 | .
CASSLGQGGSSPLHF | TGTGCCAGCAGCTTAGGACAGGGAGGTAGTTCACCCCTCCACTTT | TRBD1 | 15 | TRBJ1-6 | TRBV7-8 | .
CASSHRTGGARTEAFF | TGTGCCAGCAGCCACCGGACAGGGGGCGCGAGGACTGAAGCTTTCTTT | TRBD1 | 16 | TRBJ1-1 | TRBV7-9 | .
CASSQSVNQPQHF | TGTGCCAGCAGCCAGAGTGTGAATCAGCCCCAGCATTTT | . | 13 | TRBJ1-5 | TRBV3-1/TRBV3-2 | .
CASSRDRGLTGELFF | TGTGCCAGTAGCCGGGACAGGGGGCTTACCGGGGAGCTGTTTTTT | TRBD1 | 15 | TRBJ2-2 | TRBV19 | .
CASRGLGGNTEAFF | TGTGCCAGCAGAGGCTTGGGGGGGAACACTGAAGCTTTCTTT | . | 14 | TRBJ1-1 | TRBV2 | .
CATRQGPTGELFF | TGTGCCACTCGACAGGGGCCCACCGGGGAGCTGTTTTTT | TRBD1 | 13 | TRBJ2-2 | TRBV6-5 | .
CASSGGGVGDTQYF | TGTGCCAGCAGTGGAGGGGGCGTCGGAGATACGCAGTATTTT | TRBD1 | 14 | TRBJ2-3 | TRBV2 | .
CAISGGRGQSGNTIYF | TGTGCCATCAGTGGAGGCAGGGGGCAGTCTGGAAACACCATATATTTT | TRBD1 | 16 | TRBJ1-3 | TRBV10-3 | .
CALARVAGNTIYF | TGTGCCCTTGCCCGGGTAGCTGGAAACACCATATATTTT | . | 13 | TRBJ1-3 | TRBV30 | .
CASSPNPPTAGVETQYF | TGTGCCAGCAGCCCAAACCCCCCTACAGCGGGGGTTGAGACCCAGTACTTC | TRBD2 | 17 | TRBJ2-5 | TRBV7-3 | .
CASSLGVGPGETQYF | TGTGCCAGCAGCTTGGGGGTTGGACCAGGGGAGACCCAGTACTTC | . | 15 | TRBJ2-5 | TRBV5-6 | .
CAWSSGQPAQYF | TGTGCCTGGAGCTCCGGACAGCCAGCGCAGTACTTC | . | 12 | TRBJ2-7 | TRBV30 | few
CASSQDASSGGELFF | TGTGCCAGCAGCCAAGACGCATCCTCGGGAGGGGAGCTGTTTTTT | . | 15 | TRBJ2-2 | TRBV3-1/TRBV3-2 | .
CASSRTGTGVNTGELFF | TGTGCCAGCAGCCGAACGGGAACGGGGGTGAACACCGGGGAGCTGTTTTTT | . | 17 | TRBJ2-2 | TRBV9 | .
CASSFLLRTGTVELFF | TGCGCCAGCAGCTTTTTACTTAGGACAGGGACGGTGGAGCTGTTTTTT | TRBD1 | 16 | TRBJ2-2 | TRBV5-1 | many
CASSRGRGSRETQYF | TGTGCCAGCAGCAGGGGTCGGGGGTCCCGAGAGACCCAGTACTTC | . | 15 | TRBJ2-5 | TRBV11-3 | .
CASSFLTKGGPDTQYF | TGTGCCAGCAGTTTCCTGACTAAAGGCGGACCAGATACGCAGTATTTT | . | 16 | TRBJ2-3 | TRBV27 | .
CASSLAQFRPQHF | TGTGCCAGCAGTTTAGCGCAGTTCCGGCCCCAGCATTTT | . | 13 | TRBJ1-5 | TRBV12-3/TRBV12-4 | many
CASRAGTGDNQPQHF | TGTGCCAGCAGAGCCGGGACAGGGGACAATCAGCCCCAGCATTTT | TRBD1 | 15 | TRBJ1-5 | TRBV7-9 | .
CASSFTGNYGYTF | TGTGCCAGCAGTTTTACCGGTAACTATGGCTACACCTTC | . | 13 | TRBJ1-2 | TRBV28 | .
CASSLTRDRPTGELFF | TGTGCCAGCAGCTTAACCAGAGACAGACCTACCGGGGAGCTGTTTTTT | . | 16 | TRBJ2-2 | TRBV7-8 | .
CASSQKGRGPSQNTGELFF | TGTGCCAGCTCACAGAAAGGCAGGGGGCCCTCCCAGAACACCGGGGAGCTGTTTTTT | TRBD1 | 19 | TRBJ2-2 | TRBV18 | .
CSARRRAELFF | TGCAGTGCTAGACGGAGGGCGGAACTGTTTTTT | . | 11 | TRBJ1-4 | TRBV20-1 | .
CASIGSGASTDTQYF | TGTGCCAGCATCGGTAGCGGGGCGAGCACAGATACGCAGTATTTT | TRBD2 | 15 | TRBJ2-3 | TRBV5-4 | .